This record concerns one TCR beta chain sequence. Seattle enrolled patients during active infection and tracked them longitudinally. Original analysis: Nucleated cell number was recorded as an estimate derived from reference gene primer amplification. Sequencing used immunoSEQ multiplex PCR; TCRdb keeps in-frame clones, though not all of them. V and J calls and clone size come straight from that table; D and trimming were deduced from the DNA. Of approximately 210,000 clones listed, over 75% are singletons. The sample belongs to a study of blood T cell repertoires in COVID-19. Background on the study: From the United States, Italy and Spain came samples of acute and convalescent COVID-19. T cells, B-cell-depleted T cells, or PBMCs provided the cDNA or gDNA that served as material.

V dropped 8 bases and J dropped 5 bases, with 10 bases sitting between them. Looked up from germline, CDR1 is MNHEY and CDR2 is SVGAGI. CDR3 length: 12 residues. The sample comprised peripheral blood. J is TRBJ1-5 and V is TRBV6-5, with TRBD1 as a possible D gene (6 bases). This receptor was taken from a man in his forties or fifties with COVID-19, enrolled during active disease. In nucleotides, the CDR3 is TGTGCCAGCGCAGGGGCTGATCAGCCCCAGCATTTT. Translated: CASAGADQPQHF.